The 28 T cell receptor beta chains reported below all come from one sample, sequenced in a study of post-analysis software for immune sequencing data. Study-wide results and caveats: Patients showed TRBV5-6, TRBV5-1 and TRBV20-1 among four to six TRBV segments more frequent than in controls.

TCR beta libraries were prepared from cDNA with unique molecular identifiers. One entry per CDR3 protein results from TCRdb running MiXCR on the PCR reads. The table lists 650,000 to 850,000 distinct CDR3 sequences, about 57% of them singletons. Their antigens are not known. Input material: blood. These TCRs come from a girl between 5 and 17 years old with multiple sclerosis.

The chain combines TRBV10-3 with TRBJ2-1; the match to TRBD2 covers 10 bases. J gave up 7 bases and V 8 bases, and 11 bases lay outside the gene matches. The CDR3 sequence is 15 residues long. Germline CDR1 is ENHRY and CDR2 is SYGVKD. CDR3 residues: CAIVGGSGGRNEQFF. The CDR3 coding sequence is TGTGCCATCGTTGGGGGTAGCGGGGGGCGGAATGAGCAGTTCTTC.

The V call is TRBV12-3 or TRBV12-4, the J call TRBJ2-5, with a tentative D call TRBD1 (5 bases). Gene TRBJ2-7 matches the end of the DNA better, so the J call may be wrong. This CDR3 comprises 14 residues. CDR3 protein: CASSLRFRESEQYF. CDR3 nucleotides: TGTGCCAGCAGTTTAAGGTTCAGGGAATCCGAGCAGTACTTC.

In DNA, the CDR3 is TGTGCCACCAGCACCGGGACTAGAGGCTCCTACGAGCAGTACTTC. Protein: CATSTGTRGSYEQYF. The chain couples TRBV15 to TRBJ2-7; 8 bases line up with TRBD2. V gave up 4 bases and J gave up 0 bases; unmatched junction bases: 5. CDR1 is LNHNV, CDR2 YYDKDF, per germline (reference sequence). The CDR3 covers 15 residues.

The V and J genes are TRBV20-1 and TRBJ2-3, with D tentatively TRBD1 (6 bases). V dropped 7 bases and J dropped 4 bases, with 15 bases sitting between them. Germline V gene data show CDR1 as DFQATT and CDR2 as SNEGSKA (reference sequence). CDR3 size: 13 residues. CDR3 residues: CSGQPGESDTQYF. As DNA, the CDR3 is TGCAGTGGTCAACCAGGGGAATCAGATACGCAGTATTTT.

This clonotype was counted between two and nine times. The chain joins TRBV20-1 to TRBJ2-3, with 7 bases aligning to TRBD2. The J segment lost 2 bases and the V segment lost 6 bases, leaving 8 bases of the junction unmatched. The CDR3 is made up of 14 amino acids. The germline CDR1 and CDR2 sequences are DFQATT and SNEGSKA (reference sequence). The CDR3 region is CSARKGLTTDTQYF. For the CDR3, the DNA is TGCAGTGCACGAAAGGGACTAACCACAGATACGCAGTATTTT.

The J gene is TRBJ2-1, the V gene TRBV4-1; 11 nucleotides align to TRBD2. There are 16 residues in the CDR3. CDR1 and CDR2 (germline): MGHRA, YSYEKL. With 4 bases clipped from V and 10 bases from J, the junction kept 12 bases outside the gene matches. CDR3 amino acids: CASSPTGTSGLQEQFF. CDR3 DNA: TGCGCCAGCAGCCCAACCGGGACTAGCGGACTTCAAGAGCAGTTCTTC.

This sequence joins TRBV5-1 and TRBJ1-6, with TRBD1 as a possible D gene (5 bases). Trimming pared 7 bases from V and 7 bases from J, leaving 15 bases between. The CDR3 has 14 amino acids. Looked up from germline, CDR1 is SGHRS and CDR2 is YFSETQ. The chain's CDR3 is CASGTRDRNSPLHF. The CDR3 coding sequence is TGCGCCAGCGGAACCCGGGACCGAAATTCACCCCTCCACTTT.

Concerning this clonotype: Likely a read error: the CDR3 ends without its conserved phenylalanine or tryptophan. The genes are TRBV4-2 and TRBJ2-2, with unresolved D. V dropped 0 bases and J dropped 12 bases, with 14 bases sitting between them. Germline CDR1 LGHNA, CDR2 YNFKEQ. The CDR3 covers 14 residues. As DNA, the CDR3 is TGTGCCAGCAGCCAAGAAACCCTTGGCAATCAGCTGTTTCTT. Translated, it gives CASSQETLGNQLFL.

The V and J genes are TRBV6-6 and TRBJ1-5, with D perhaps matching TRBD1 (6 bases). Trimming removed 6 bases at V and 9 bases at J, with 12 bases between. The V gene's germline CDR1 is MNHNY and CDR2 SVGAGI (reference sequence). The CDR3 contains 12 residues. The CDR3 DNA reads as TGTGCCAGCAGCTTCAGGGGAGCGCCCCAGCATTTT. Its translation: CASSFRGAPQHF.

The chain couples TRBV6-6 to TRBJ1-2; D not resolved. The CDR3 has 12 residues. Germline values: CDR1 MNHNY, CDR2 SVGAGI (reference sequence). Trimming pared 6 bases from V and 3 bases from J, leaving 8 bases between. CDR3 in amino acids: CASSGLHYGYTF. DNA of the CDR3: TGTGCCAGCAGCGGGCTGCACTATGGCTACACCTTC.

This clonotype was observed a few times. The chain combines TRBV7-8 with TRBJ2-3; tentative D call: TRBD2 (5 bases). The length of the CDR3 is 18 residues. Germline CDR1 reads SGHVS; CDR2 reads FQNEAQ. The ends were cut back, 4 bases at V and 6 bases at J, with 26 bases in the middle. The CDR3, as DNA: TGTGCCAGCAGCTCAGCCGCGAGGGCTAGATCGGGCAGGGATACGCAGTATTTT. Its translation is CASSSAARARSGRDTQYF.

The chain employs TRBV7-2 and TRBJ2-5; 14 bases align to TRBD2. Germline trimming cut 4 bases from V and 5 bases from J; bases unmatched to any gene: 6. CDR3 length: 16 amino acids. CDR1 and CDR2 (germline): SGHTA, FQGNSA. The CDR3, as DNA: TGTGCCAGCAGCTCTAATGGACTAGCGGGAGGTGAGACCCAGTACTTC. It translates to CASSSNGLAGGETQYF.

The table lists this clonotype with a few counts. This chain links TRBV20-1 with TRBJ1-1; no clear D. The CDR3 extends over 11 amino acids. V lost 8 bases and J lost 2, with 9 bases in between. The V gene's germline CDR1 is DFQATT and CDR2 SNEGSKA (reference sequence). The chain's CDR3 is CSPTPNTEAFF. The CDR3 DNA is TGCAGTCCGACCCCCAACACTGAAGCTTTCTTT.

This clonotype was seen a few times. The chain has TRBV29-1 and TRBJ1-4; D remains unclear. Germline V gives CDR1 SQVTM, CDR2 ANQGSEA. V was shortened by 4 bases and J by 2 bases, with 8 bases between the two germline ends. The CDR3 runs 13 residues. The DNA for the CDR3 is TGCAGCGTTGGGGGTCTGACTAATGAAAAACTGTTTTTT. Translated: CSVGGLTNEKLFF.

The V call is TRBV4-1, the J call TRBJ2-7; 8 bases agree with TRBD1. Germline lookup yields CDR1 MGHRA and CDR2 YSYEKL. This CDR3 comprises 17 residues. Losses at the gene ends were 6 bases for V and 0 bases for J; bases not matched to a gene: 13. The CDR3 sequence: CASRHPGTGASSYEQYF. The CDR3 nucleotides are TGCGCCAGCAGGCACCCCGGGACAGGAGCGAGCTCCTACGAGCAGTACTTC.

V is TRBV29-1 and J is TRBJ2-7; 9 positions match TRBD2. CDR3 size: 14 residues. J gave up 0 bases and V 4 bases, and 4 bases lay outside the gene matches. Germline loops: CDR1 SQVTM, CDR2 ANQGSEA. The CDR3 nucleotides read TGCAGCGTTGCCCTAGCGGGATTCTCCTACGAGCAGTACTTC. It codes for CSVALAGFSYEQYF.

CDR3 bases: TGTGCCAGCAGTGACTCGAGAATAGGGACTAGTGAGCAGTTCTTC. This encodes CASSDSRIGTSEQFF. The rearrangement uses TRBV6-4 and TRBJ2-1, with 8 bases aligning to TRBD2. Germline V gene sequence: CDR1 MRHNA, CDR2 SNTAGT. V shed 0 bases, J shed 9 bases, and the junction held 7 bases outside the gene matches. The CDR3 is 15 amino acids.

Concerning this clonotype itself: A read error may account for a junction end that differs from germline. This chain uses TRBV20-1 with TRBJ2-6, with D possibly being TRBD1 or TRBD2 (5 bases each). Germline values: CDR1 DFQATT, CDR2 SNEGSKA (reference sequence). The CDR3 extends over 16 amino acids. The CDR3: CSAREGSRSGANVRTF. The CDR3 DNA sequence: TGCAGTGCTAGAGAGGGGAGCCGCTCTGGGGCCAACGTCCGGACTTTC.

V is TRBV3-1 and J is TRBJ1-5; D call uncertain. Trimming cost V 0 bases and J 9 bases, with 9 bases left between them. This CDR3 region has 13 residues. Germline-derived CDR1 and CDR2 are LGHDT and YNNKEL (reference sequence). CDR3: CASSQDISRPQHF. The CDR3 nucleotides read TGTGCCAGCAGCCAAGATATAAGCAGGCCCCAGCATTTT.

This chain links TRBV7-9 with TRBJ2-1; a possible D gene is TRBD1 (7 bases). Deletions cut 3 bases from V and 8 bases from J, with 17 bases between. The germline V gene encodes CDR1 SEHNR and CDR2 FQNEAQ (reference sequence). The CDR3 contains 15 residues. In nucleotides, the CDR3 is TGTGCCAGCAGCTTCCAGGGGGGAATGGAGGATGAGCAGTTCTTC. It encodes CASSFQGGMEDEQFF.

This clonotype has only a few counts. CDR3 protein: CSVAPRQNQETQYF. The CDR3 bases are TGCAGCGTTGCCCCAAGACAGAATCAAGAGACCCAGTACTTC. The V call is TRBV29-1, the J call TRBJ2-5; perhaps TRBD1 as D (5 bases). The length of the CDR3 is 14 residues. With 4 bases removed from V and 2 bases from J, the gap between germline ends came to 14 bases. CDR1 and CDR2 (germline): SQVTM, ANQGSEA.

This clonotype was picked up a small number of times. The rearrangement joins TRBV19 to TRBJ2-1; 7 nucleotides line up with TRBD1. V shed 6 bases and J 7 bases; nucleotides not matched to a gene: 12. The CDR3 is 15 amino acids. Germline V CDR1 and CDR2: LNHDA, SQIVND (reference sequence). CDR3 DNA sequence: TGTGCCAGTAGCAGAACAGGGGTCTTTAGGAATGAGCAGTTCTTC. Its protein product is CASSRTGVFRNEQFF.

This clonotype was detected a few times. The genes are TRBV6-6 and TRBJ1-6; tentative D call: TRBD1 (6 bases). Germline V gene data show CDR1 as MNHNY and CDR2 as SVGAGI (reference sequence). Trimming removed 0 bases from V and 10 bases from J, with 16 bases in between. The CDR3 is made up of 16 amino acids. CDR3 bases: TGTGCCAGCAGTTACTCGAAGCAGGGGCTTGGCTCACCCCTCCACTTT. Translation: CASSYSKQGLGSPLHF.

The gene calls are TRBV6-6 and TRBJ2-7, with 7 positions matching TRBD2. Germline V gene data show CDR1 as MNHNY and CDR2 as SVGAGI (reference sequence). The CDR3 is made up of 15 amino acids. Trimming took 0 bases from V and 2 from J; bases not matched to a gene: 4. The CDR3 nucleotides read TGTGCCAGCAGTTACTCGGGGGGGATGCCCTACGAGCAGTACTTC. Translating gives CASSYSGGMPYEQYF.

Comments on this clonotype: The conserved phenylalanine or tryptophan is not found at the CDR3 terminus, so this likely reflects a read error. The J gene is TRBJ1-2, the V gene TRBV6-6; D possibly corresponds to TRBD1 (6 bases). Trimming shortened V by 1 base and J by 1 base, and 16 bases separated the two germline ends. CDR3 length equals 17 residues. Germline values: CDR1 MNHNY, CDR2 SVGAGI (reference sequence). The CDR3 reads CASSYLGGFGSNYGYTS. For the CDR3, the DNA is TGTGCCAGCAGTTACTTGGGGGGCTTTGGAAGTAACTATGGCTACACCTCC.

This clonotype was observed many times. This sequence joins TRBV5-1 and TRBJ1-4; the match to TRBD1 covers 7 bases. The CDR3 length is 14 residues. Germline-derived CDR1 and CDR2 are SGHRS and YFSETQ. V gave up 0 bases and J gave up 8 bases; unmatched junction bases: 4. The CDR3 sequence is CASSLGQGNEKLFF. Written as DNA, the CDR3 is TGCGCCAGCAGCTTGGGACAGGGAAACGAAAAACTGTTTTTT.

The V call is TRBV12-5, the J call TRBJ1-2; D might be TRBD1 (5 bases). V was clipped by 6 bases and J by 1 base, with 21 bases between them. The CDR3 runs to 17 residues. Germline CDR1 is LGHNT and CDR2 is FRNRAP. In nucleotides, the CDR3 is TGTGCTAGTGGGACTCGTGTCGGGGGTGAAAATAACTATGGCTACACCTTC. This translates into CASGTRVGGENNYGYTF.

This clonotype was found a few times. The rearrangement uses TRBV5-1 and TRBJ2-7; TRBD1 matches 7 bases. The CDR3 is made up of 14 amino acids. V lost 4 bases, J lost 1 base, and 5 bases stayed unmatched. Looked up from germline, CDR1 is SGHRS and CDR2 is YFSETQ. CDR3 sequence (DNA): TGCGCCAGCAGCGTAAAGGGGGCGTCCTACGAGCAGTACTTC. Residues: CASSVKGASYEQYF.